This record looks at one T cell receptor beta chain sequence and its context. TCRdb fed the RT-PCR reads into MiXCR, producing one record per CDR3 protein. Of about 960,000 distinct CDR3 sequences listed, around 17% are singletons. This entry comes from a study of patients and donors after allogeneic stem cell transplantation. Germline CDR1 is SGHRS and CDR2 is YFSETQ. This CDR3 comprises 14 residues. With 5 bases removed from V and 1 base from J, the gap between germline ends came to 10 bases. This sequence was found in a human donor who was either an allogeneic HSCT recipient or a stem cell or donor lymphocyte infusion donor (not recorded which). It is not recorded whose cells these are; they may come from a transplant donor. The sequencing input was blood, either unsorted or a sorted T cell fraction (not recorded which). This chain uses TRBV5-1 with TRBJ1-5, with TRBD1 as a possible D gene (5 bases). The CDR3: CASSRDGSNQPQHF. In nucleotides, the CDR3 is TGCGCCAGCAGTCGGGACGGGAGCAATCAGCCCCAGCATTTT.